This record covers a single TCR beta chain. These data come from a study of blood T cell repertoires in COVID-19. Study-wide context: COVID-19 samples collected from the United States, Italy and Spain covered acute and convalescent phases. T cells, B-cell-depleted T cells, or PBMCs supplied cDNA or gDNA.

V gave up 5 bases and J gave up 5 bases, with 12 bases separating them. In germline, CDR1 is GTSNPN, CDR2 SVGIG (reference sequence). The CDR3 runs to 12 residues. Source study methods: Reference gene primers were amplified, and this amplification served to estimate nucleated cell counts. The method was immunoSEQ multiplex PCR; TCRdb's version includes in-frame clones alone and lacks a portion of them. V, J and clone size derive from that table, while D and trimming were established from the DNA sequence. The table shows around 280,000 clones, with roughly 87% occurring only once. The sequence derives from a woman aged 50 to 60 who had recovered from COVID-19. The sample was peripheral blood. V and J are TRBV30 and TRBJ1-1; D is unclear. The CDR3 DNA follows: TGTGCCTGGGACGGTGAACTAACTGAAGCTTTCTTT. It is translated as CAWDGELTEAFF.